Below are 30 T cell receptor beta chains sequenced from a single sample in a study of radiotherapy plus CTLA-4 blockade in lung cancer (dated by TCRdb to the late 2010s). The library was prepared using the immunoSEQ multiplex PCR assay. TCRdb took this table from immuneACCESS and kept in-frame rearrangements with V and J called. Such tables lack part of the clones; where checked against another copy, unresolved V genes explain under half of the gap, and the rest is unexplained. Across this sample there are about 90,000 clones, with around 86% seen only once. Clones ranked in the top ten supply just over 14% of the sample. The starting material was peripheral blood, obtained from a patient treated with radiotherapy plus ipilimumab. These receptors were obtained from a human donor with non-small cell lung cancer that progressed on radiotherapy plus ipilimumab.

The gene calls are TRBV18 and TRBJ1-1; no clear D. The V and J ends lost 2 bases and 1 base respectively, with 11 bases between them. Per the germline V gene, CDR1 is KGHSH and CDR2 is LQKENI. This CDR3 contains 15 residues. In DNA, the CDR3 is TGTGCCAGCTCACCATCGGAGAACGGGAACACTGAAGCTTTCTTT. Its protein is CASSPSENGNTEAFF.

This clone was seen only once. The CDR3: CASSWGGGPSTYEQYF. CDR3 nucleotide sequence: TGTGCCAGCAGTTGGGGGGGAGGGCCCTCGACCTACGAGCAGTACTTC. The rearrangement links TRBV27 to TRBJ2-7, with 7 positions matching TRBD2. V was clipped by 4 bases and J by 2 bases; unmatched bases: 11. Germline CDR1 is MNHEY and CDR2 is SMNVEV (reference sequence). This CDR3 region has 16 residues.

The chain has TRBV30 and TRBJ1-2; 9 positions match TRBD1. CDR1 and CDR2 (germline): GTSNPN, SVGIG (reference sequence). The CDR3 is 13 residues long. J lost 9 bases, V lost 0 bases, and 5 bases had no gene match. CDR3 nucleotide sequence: TGTGCCTGGAGTGTGACAGGGGGGAGGCGCTACACCTTC. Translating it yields CAWSVTGGRRYTF.

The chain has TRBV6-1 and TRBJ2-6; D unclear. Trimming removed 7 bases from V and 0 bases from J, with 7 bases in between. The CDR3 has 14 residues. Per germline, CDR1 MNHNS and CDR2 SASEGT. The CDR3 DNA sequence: TGTGCCAGCACAGGTTTCTCTGGGGCCAACGTCCTGACTTTC. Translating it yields CASTGFSGANVLTF.

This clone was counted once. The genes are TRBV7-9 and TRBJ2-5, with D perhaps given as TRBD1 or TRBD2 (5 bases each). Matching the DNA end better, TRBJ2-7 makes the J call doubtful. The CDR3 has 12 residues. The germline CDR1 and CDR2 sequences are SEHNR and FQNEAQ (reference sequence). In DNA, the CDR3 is TGTGCCAGCGCCCGGGGACCCTACGAGCAGTACTTC. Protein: CASARGPYEQYF.

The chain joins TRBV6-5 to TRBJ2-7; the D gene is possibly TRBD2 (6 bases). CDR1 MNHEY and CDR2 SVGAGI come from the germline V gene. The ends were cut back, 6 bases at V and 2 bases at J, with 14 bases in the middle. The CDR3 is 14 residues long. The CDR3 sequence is CASRGTSRPYEQYF. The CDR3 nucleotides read TGTGCCAGCAGGGGTACTAGCCGCCCCTACGAGCAGTACTTC.

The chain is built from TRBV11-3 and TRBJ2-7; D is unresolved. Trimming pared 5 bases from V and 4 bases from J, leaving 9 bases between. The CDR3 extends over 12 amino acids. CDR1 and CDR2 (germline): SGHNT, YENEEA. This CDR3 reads CASSLYGYEQYF. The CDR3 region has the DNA TGTGCCAGCAGCCTGTATGGTTACGAGCAGTACTTC. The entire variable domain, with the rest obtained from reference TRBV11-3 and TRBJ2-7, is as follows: EAGVVQSPRYKIIEKKQPVAFWCNPISGHNTLYWYLQNLGQGPELLIRYENEEAVDDSQLPKDRFSAERLKGVDSTLKIQPAELGDSAVYLCASSLYGYEQYFGPGTRLTVT.

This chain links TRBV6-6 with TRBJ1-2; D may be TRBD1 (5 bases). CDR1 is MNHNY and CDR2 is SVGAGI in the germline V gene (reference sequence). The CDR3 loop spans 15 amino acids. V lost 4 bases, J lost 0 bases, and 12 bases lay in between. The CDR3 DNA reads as TGTGCCAGCAGTTCCTGGGACGGAGCTAACTATGGCTACACCTTC. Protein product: CASSSWDGANYGYTF.

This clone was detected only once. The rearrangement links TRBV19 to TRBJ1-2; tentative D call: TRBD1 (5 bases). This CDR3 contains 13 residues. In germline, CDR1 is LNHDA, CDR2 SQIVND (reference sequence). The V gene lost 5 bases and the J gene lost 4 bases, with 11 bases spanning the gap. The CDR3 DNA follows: TGTGCCAGTAGTGAGGGGCGAAGCTATGGCTACACCTTC. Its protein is CASSEGRSYGYTF.

The CDR3 bases are TGCGCCAGCAGCTTGACGGGACCGGTCTCTGGAAACACCATATATTTT. This gives the protein CASSLTGPVSGNTIYF. The chain employs TRBV5-1 and TRBJ1-3; tentatively, D is TRBD1 (5 bases). The CDR3 has 16 amino acids. The V end lost 1 base, the J end lost 0 bases, and 11 bases lay between the germline ends. The germline CDR1 and CDR2 sequences are SGHRS and YFSETQ.

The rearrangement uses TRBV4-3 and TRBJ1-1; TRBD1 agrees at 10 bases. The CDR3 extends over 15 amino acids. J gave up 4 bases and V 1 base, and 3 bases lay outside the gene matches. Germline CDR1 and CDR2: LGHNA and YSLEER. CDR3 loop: CASSQVRTGGTEAFF. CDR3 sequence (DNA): TGCGCCAGCAGCCAAGTCCGGACAGGGGGCACTGAAGCTTTCTTT.

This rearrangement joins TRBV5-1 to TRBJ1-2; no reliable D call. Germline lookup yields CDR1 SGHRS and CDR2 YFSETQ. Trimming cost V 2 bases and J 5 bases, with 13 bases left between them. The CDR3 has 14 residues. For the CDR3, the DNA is TGCGCCAGCAGCTTCATCAGTAACCCGTATGGCTACACCTTC. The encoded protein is CASSFISNPYGYTF. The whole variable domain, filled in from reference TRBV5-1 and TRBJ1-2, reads KAGVTQTPRYLIKTRGQQVTLSCSPISGHRSVSWYQQTPGQGLQFLFEYFSETQRNKGNFPGRFSGRQFSNSRSEMNVSTLELGDSALYLCASSFISNPYGYTFGSGTRLTVV.

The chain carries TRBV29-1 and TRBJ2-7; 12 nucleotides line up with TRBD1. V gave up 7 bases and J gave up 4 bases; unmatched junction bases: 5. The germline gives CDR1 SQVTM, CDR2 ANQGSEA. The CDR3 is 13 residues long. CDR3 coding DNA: TGCAGCGCCAAGGGACAGGGGGCATACGAGCAGTACTTC. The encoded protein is CSAKGQGAYEQYF.

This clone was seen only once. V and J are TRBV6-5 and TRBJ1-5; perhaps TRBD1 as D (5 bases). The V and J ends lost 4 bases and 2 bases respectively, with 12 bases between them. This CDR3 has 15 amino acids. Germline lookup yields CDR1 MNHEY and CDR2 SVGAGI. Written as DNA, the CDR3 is TGTGCCAGCAGTTGGTCCCGGGACGGCAATCAGCCCCAGCATTTT. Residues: CASSWSRDGNQPQHF.

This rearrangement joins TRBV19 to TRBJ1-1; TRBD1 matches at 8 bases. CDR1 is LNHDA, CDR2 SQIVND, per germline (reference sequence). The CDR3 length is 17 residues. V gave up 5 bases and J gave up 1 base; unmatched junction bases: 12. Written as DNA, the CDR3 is TGTGCCAGTAGTGACTGGACAGGGCCTTATCGGAACACTGAAGCTTTCTTT. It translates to CASSDWTGPYRNTEAFF.

CDR3 in amino acids: CASSKDGNYGYTF. The CDR3 region has the DNA TGTGCCAGCAGCAAAGACGGCAACTATGGCTACACCTTC. This chain links TRBV5-4 with TRBJ1-2, with D unresolved. The V end was cut by 4 bases, the J end by 2 bases, with 9 bases between. Germline V gives CDR1 SGHNT, CDR2 YYREEE (reference sequence). The CDR3 covers 13 residues.

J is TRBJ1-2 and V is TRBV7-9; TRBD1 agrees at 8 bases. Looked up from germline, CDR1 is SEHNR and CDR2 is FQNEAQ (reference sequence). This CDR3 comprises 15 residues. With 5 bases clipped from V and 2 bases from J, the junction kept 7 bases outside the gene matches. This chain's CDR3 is CASSRGQGANYGYTF. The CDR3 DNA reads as TGTGCCAGCAGCCGAGGACAGGGAGCCAACTATGGCTACACCTTC.

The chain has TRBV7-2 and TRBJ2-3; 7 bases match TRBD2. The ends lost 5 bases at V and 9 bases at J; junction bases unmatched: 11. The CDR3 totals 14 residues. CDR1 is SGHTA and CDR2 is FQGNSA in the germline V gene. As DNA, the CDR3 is TGTGCCAGCAGCCCGGGCGGGAGTCCTGGGACGCAGTATTTT. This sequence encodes CASSPGGSPGTQYF.

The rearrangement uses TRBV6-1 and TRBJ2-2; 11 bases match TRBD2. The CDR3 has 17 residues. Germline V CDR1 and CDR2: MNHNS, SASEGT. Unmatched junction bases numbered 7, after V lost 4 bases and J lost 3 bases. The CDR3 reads CASSVIAGGSYTGELFF. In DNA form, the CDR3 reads TGTGCCAGCAGTGTTATAGCGGGAGGGTCGTACACCGGGGAGCTGTTTTTT.

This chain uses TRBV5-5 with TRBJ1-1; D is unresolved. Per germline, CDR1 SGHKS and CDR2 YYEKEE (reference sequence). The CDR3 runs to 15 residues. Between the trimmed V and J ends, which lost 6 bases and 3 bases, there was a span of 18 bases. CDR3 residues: CASTPRPFGDTEAFF. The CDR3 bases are TGTGCCAGCACCCCGAGGCCCTTTGGGGACACTGAAGCTTTCTTT.

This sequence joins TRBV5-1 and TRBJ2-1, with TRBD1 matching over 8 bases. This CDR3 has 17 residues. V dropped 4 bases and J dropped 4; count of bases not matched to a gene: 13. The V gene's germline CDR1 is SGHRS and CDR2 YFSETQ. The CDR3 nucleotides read TGCGCCAGCAGCCAATTACCTCAGGGGGCTGGATACAATGAGCAGTTCTTC. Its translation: CASSQLPQGAGYNEQFF. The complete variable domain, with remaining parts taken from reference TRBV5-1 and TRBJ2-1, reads KAGVTQTPRYLIKTRGQQVTLSCSPISGHRSVSWYQQTPGQGLQFLFEYFSETQRNKGNFPGRFSGRQFSNSRSEMNVSTLELGDSALYLCASSQLPQGAGYNEQFFGPGTRLTVL.

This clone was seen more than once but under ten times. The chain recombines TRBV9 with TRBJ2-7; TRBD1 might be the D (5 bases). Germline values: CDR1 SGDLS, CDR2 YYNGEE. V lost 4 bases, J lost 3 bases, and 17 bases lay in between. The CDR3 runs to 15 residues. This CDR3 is CASSIQPGQGYEQYF. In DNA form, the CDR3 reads TGTGCCAGCAGCATCCAGCCGGGCCAGGGCTACGAGCAGTACTTC.

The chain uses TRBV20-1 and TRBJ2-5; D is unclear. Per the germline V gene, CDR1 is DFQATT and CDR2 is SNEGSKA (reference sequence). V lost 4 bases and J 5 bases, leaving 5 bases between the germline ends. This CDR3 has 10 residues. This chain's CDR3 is CSATRETQYF. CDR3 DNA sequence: TGCAGTGCTACCCGTGAGACCCAGTACTTC.

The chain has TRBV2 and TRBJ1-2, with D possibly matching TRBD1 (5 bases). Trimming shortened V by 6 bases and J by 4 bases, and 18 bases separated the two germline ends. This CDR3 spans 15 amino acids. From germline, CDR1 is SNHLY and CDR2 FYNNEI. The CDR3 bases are TGTGCCAGCAGATTTCATGGGGGTGCAGGCTATGGCTACACCTTC. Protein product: CASRFHGGAGYGYTF.

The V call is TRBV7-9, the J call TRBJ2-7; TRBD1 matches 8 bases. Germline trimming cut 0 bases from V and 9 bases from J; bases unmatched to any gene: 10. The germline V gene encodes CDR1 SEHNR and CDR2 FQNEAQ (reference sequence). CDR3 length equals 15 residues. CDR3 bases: TGTGCCAGCAGCTTAGCCGGGACAGGCTCTGTTGGGCAGTACTTC. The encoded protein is CASSLAGTGSVGQYF. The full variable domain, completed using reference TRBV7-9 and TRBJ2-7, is DTGVSQNPRHKITKRGQNVTFRCDPISEHNRLYWYRQTLGQGPEFLTYFQNEAQLEKSRLLSDRFSAERPKGSFSTLEIQRTEQGDSAMYLCASSLAGTGSVGQYFGPGTRLTVT.

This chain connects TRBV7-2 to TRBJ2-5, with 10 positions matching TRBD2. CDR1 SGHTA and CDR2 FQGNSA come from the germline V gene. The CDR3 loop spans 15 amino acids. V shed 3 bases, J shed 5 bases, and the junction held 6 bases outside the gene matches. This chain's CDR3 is CASSFVAGGGETQYF. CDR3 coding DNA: TGTGCCAGCAGCTTCGTAGCGGGGGGCGGGGAGACCCAGTACTTC.

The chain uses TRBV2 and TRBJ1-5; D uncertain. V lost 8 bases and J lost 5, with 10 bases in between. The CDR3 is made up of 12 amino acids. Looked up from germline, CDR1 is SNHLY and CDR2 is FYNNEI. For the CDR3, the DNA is TGTGCCAGCTCCGGCTGGGATCAGCCCCAGCATTTT. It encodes CASSGWDQPQHF.

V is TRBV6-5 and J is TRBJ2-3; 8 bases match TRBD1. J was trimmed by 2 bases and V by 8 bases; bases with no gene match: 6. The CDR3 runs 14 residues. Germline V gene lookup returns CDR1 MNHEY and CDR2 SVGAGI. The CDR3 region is CASYDRGVTDTQYF. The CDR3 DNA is TGTGCCAGCTACGACAGGGGTGTCACAGATACGCAGTATTTT.

The CDR3 region is CASSHGYEQYF. In nucleotides, the CDR3 is TGTGCCAGCAGCCATGGGTACGAGCAGTACTTC. The gene calls are TRBV14 and TRBJ2-7; D unclear. The V gene lost 3 bases and the J gene lost 4 bases, with 4 bases spanning the gap. CDR3 length: 11 residues. Per germline, CDR1 SGHDN and CDR2 FVKESK.

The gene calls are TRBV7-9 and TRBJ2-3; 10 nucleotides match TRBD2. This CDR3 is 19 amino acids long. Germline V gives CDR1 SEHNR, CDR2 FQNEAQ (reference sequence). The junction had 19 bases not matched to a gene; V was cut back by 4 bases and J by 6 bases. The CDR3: CASSSLSKGLAALGDTQYF. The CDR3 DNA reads TGTGCCAGCAGCTCGTTATCGAAAGGACTAGCGGCACTCGGGGATACGCAGTATTTT. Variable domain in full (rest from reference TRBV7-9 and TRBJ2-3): DTGVSQNPRHKITKRGQNVTFRCDPISEHNRLYWYRQTLGQGPEFLTYFQNEAQLEKSRLLSDRFSAERPKGSFSTLEIQRTEQGDSAMYLCASSSLSKGLAALGDTQYFGPGTRLTVL.